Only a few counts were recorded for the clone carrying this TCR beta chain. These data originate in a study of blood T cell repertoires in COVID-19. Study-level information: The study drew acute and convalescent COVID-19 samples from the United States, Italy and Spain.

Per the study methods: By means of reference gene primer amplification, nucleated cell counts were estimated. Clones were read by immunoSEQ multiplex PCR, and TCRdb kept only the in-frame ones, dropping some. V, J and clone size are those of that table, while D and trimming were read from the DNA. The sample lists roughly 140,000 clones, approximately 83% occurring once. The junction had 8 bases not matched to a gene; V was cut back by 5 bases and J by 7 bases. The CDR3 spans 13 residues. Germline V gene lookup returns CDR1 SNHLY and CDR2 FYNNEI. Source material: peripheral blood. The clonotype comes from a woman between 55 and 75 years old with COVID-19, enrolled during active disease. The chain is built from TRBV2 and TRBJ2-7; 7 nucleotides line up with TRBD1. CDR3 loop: CASSRQGIGEQYF. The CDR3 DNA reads TGTGCCAGCAGTAGACAGGGCATTGGTGAGCAGTACTTC. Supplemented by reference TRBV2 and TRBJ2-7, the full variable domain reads EPEVTQTPSHQVTQMGQEVILRCVPISNHLYFYWYRQILGQKVEFLVSFYNNEISEKSEIFDDQFSVERPDGSNFTLKIRSTKLEDSAMYFCASSRQGIGEQYFGPGTRLTVT.